This T cell receptor beta chain comes out of a study of T cell repertoires in aging, cancer and after chemotherapy. About the study: Six age groups, ranging from 30 or younger to 70 or older, included the donors.

The template was genomic DNA from peripheral blood, not RNA. Multiplex touch-down PCR with TRB-A/B primers amplified rearranged V-D-J TRB sequences. TCRdb reprocessed the multiplex PCR reads with MiXCR, giving one entry per CDR3 protein. The sample contains thousands of distinct CDR3 sequences, around 50% of which appear only once. The CDR3 totals 12 residues. V shed 6 bases, J shed 7 bases, and the junction held 4 bases outside the gene matches. Germline lookup yields CDR1 MNHEY and CDR2 SMNVEV (reference sequence). Study observations and caveats: Across the chemotherapy interval, each cancer cohort showed higher median generation probability, suggesting thymic rebound. The repertoire data cannot show anything about immunological memory following chemotherapy.

In the case of this clonotype: Its specificity is unknown.

What was sequenced was blood. V and J are TRBV27 and TRBJ1-1, with 8 bases matching TRBD1. This clonotype was obtained from a human donor with a solid tumor. The CDR3 DNA reads as TGTGCCAGCAGCGGACAGGGCGGTGAAGCTTTCTTT. Translating it yields CASSGQGGEAFF.